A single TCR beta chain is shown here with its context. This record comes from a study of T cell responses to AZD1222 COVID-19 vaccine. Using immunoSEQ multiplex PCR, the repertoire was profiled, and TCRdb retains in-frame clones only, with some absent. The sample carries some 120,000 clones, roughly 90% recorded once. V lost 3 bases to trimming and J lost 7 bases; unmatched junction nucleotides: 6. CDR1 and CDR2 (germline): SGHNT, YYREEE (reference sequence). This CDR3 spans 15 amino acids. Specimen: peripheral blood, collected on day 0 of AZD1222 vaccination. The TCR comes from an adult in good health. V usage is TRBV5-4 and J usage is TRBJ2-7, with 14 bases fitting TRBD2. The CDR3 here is CASSSGLAGESEQYF. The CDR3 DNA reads TGTGCCAGCAGCTCGGGACTAGCGGGAGAAAGTGAGCAGTACTTC.